The 31 T cell receptor beta chains listed next were all sequenced from one sample in a study of OX40 agonist ivuxolimab in advanced cancers. Repertoires were generated with immunoSEQ multiplex PCR, while TCRdb's copy carries only in-frame clones and drops some. Of just under 85,000 clones listed, around 85% are singletons. The specimen was CD4+ or CD8+ T cells sorted from blood, collected in a trial of the OX40 agonist ivuxolimab. These TCRs come from an adult with an advanced solid tumor such as melanoma, head and neck, liver or kidney cancer.

The genes are TRBV5-5 and TRBJ2-4, with D perhaps given as TRBD1 or TRBD2 (5 bases each). Trimming pared 5 bases from V and 9 bases from J, leaving 12 bases between. The CDR3 spans 12 residues. Germline CDR1 and CDR2: SGHKS and YYEKEE (reference sequence). The CDR3 nucleotides are TGTGCCAGCAGTCTCGAGGGGAGCATTCAGTACTTC. It is translated as CASSLEGSIQYF.

The genes are TRBV21-1 and TRBJ1-5. TRBV21-1 is described as a pseudogene. The CDR3 sequence is 15 residues long. In DNA form, the CDR3 reads TGTGCCAGCATGACCCTTATAGTGCGCAATCAGCCCCAGCATTTT. This codes for CASMTLIVRNQPQHF.

On this clone: The sample has other DNA sequences that encode this CDR3 too. The V and J genes are TRBV5-1 and TRBJ2-2; a possible D gene is TRBD1 (5 bases). Germline V gene data show CDR1 as SGHRS and CDR2 as YFSETQ. This CDR3 spans 14 amino acids. V was cut by 0 bases and J by 4 bases, with 7 bases left in between. The CDR3 region is CASSLGQSTGELFF. DNA of the CDR3: TGCGCCAGCAGCTTGGGACAGAGCACCGGGGAGCTGTTTTTT.

This rearrangement joins TRBV19 to TRBJ1-6, with D maybe TRBD1 (5 bases). Trimming removed 5 bases at V and 5 bases at J, with 13 bases between. This CDR3 has 15 residues. The V gene's germline CDR1 is LNHDA and CDR2 SQIVND (reference sequence). The CDR3 reads CASSPQGIDNSPLHF. DNA of the CDR3: TGTGCCAGTAGTCCCCAGGGAATCGATAATTCACCCCTCCACTTT.

The CDR3 sequence is CASSRNGAGQNTGELFF. The CDR3 region has the DNA TGCGCCAGCAGCCGCAACGGGGCGGGACAAAACACCGGGGAGCTGTTTTTT. The rearrangement uses TRBV4-3 and TRBJ2-2; TRBD1 or TRBD2 may be the D gene (6 bases each). The CDR3 totals 17 residues. In germline, CDR1 is LGHNA, CDR2 YSLEER. Trimming took off 4 bases at V and 2 bases at J, with 17 bases between the two ends.

The chain is built from TRBV20-1 and TRBJ1-1, with D unclear. Looked up from germline, CDR1 is DFQATT and CDR2 is SNEGSKA (reference sequence). This CDR3 has 11 amino acids. The CDR3 loop reads CRMDTETEAFF. The CDR3 DNA is TGCAGGATGGATACAGAGACTGAAGCTTTCTTT.

The chain employs TRBV10-3 and TRBJ1-4, with 7 positions matching TRBD1. CDR3 length equals 15 residues. Unmatched junction bases numbered 10, after V lost 5 bases and J lost 7 bases. Germline assignment: CDR1 ENHRY and CDR2 SYGVKD. CDR3 coding DNA: TGTGCCATCAGTAGAACCGACAGGGAGACTGAAAAACTGTTTTTT. Amino acids: CAISRTDRETEKLFF.

This chain connects TRBV6-1 to TRBJ2-5, with 9 bases matching TRBD2. The CDR3 totals 14 residues. J was trimmed by 8 bases and V by 3 bases; bases with no gene match: 7. The germline V gene has CDR1 MNHNS and CDR2 SASEGT. The chain's CDR3 is CASSEGTSRLTQYF. The CDR3 DNA follows: TGTGCCAGCAGTGAGGGGACTAGCCGGCTCACCCAGTACTTC.

This chain joins TRBV29-1 and TRBJ1-3, with 7 bases lining up with TRBD1. Germline assignment: CDR1 SQVTM and CDR2 ANQGSEA. Unmatched junction bases numbered 3, after V lost 4 bases and J lost 0 bases. The CDR3 length is 14 residues. Here the CDR3 DNA reads TGCAGCGTTGCCGCAGGGGGCTCTGGAAACACCATATATTTT. It specifies CSVAAGGSGNTIYF.

This clone was observed a single time. The V and J genes are TRBV2 and TRBJ1-5; no clear D. The germline CDR1 and CDR2 sequences are SNHLY and FYNNEI. V was shortened by 4 bases and J by 1 base, with 11 bases between the two germline ends. This CDR3 region has 15 residues. The CDR3 DNA reads as TGTGCCAGCAGTGGGGAGAGGGCCAGCAATCAGCCCCAGCATTTT. This gives the protein CASSGERASNQPQHF.

V usage is TRBV7-9 and J usage is TRBJ1-2, with 12 nucleotides matching TRBD1. In germline, CDR1 is SEHNR, CDR2 FQNEAQ (reference sequence). V lost 6 bases, J lost 7 bases, and 12 bases stayed unmatched. The CDR3 is 16 amino acids. The CDR3 nucleotides are TGTGCCAGCAGAATCGGGACAGGGGGCGTAACGGGTGGCTACACCTTC. It is translated as CASRIGTGGVTGGYTF.

The chain combines TRBV7-3 with TRBJ2-6; D unclear. This CDR3 is 16 amino acids long. The germline CDR1 and CDR2 sequences are SGHTA and FQGTGA. Trimming took 1 base from V and 0 from J, leaving 7 bases between them. CDR3 loop: CASSLIPPSGANVLTF. The CDR3 nucleotides read TGTGCCAGCAGCTTAATCCCCCCCTCTGGGGCCAACGTCCTGACTTTC. Full variable domain (outside the CDR3, taken from reference TRBV7-3 and TRBJ2-6): GAGVSQTPSNKVTEKGKYVELRCDPISGHTALYWYRQSLGQGPEFLIYFQGTGAADDSGLPNDRFFAVRPEGSVSTLKIQRTERGDSAVYLCASSLIPPSGANVLTFGAGSRLTVL.

This clone has just one count. V gene TRBV5-6 combines with J gene TRBJ1-2; the D gene is possibly TRBD1 (5 bases). CDR1 and CDR2 (germline): SGHDT, YYEEEE. V lost 4 bases and J 2 bases, leaving 21 bases between the germline ends. CDR3 length: 17 residues. CDR3 loop: CASSTLALGEGNYGYTF. The CDR3 nucleotides read TGTGCCAGCAGCACCCTGGCTTTGGGGGAGGGGAACTATGGCTACACCTTC.

The gene calls are TRBV30 and TRBJ1-2; D might be TRBD1 (6 bases). CDR3 size: 15 residues. With 0 bases removed from V and 7 bases from J, the gap between germline ends came to 18 bases. Germline V gene sequence: CDR1 GTSNPN, CDR2 SVGIG (reference sequence). The CDR3 nucleotides are TGTGCCTGGAGTGTAGACGACAGGCCGGGGAGTGGCTACACCTTC. Translated, it gives CAWSVDDRPGSGYTF. Drawing the rest from reference TRBV30 and TRBJ1-2, the complete variable domain is SQTIHQWPATLVQPVGSPLSLECTVEGTSNPNLYWYRQAAGRGLQLLFYSVGIGQISSEVPQNLSASRPQDRQFILSSKKLLLSDSGFYLCAWSVDDRPGSGYTFGSGTRLTVV.

This clone is a singleton in its sample. This chain joins TRBV4-1 and TRBJ2-3; D unresolved. Germline loops: CDR1 MGHRA, CDR2 YSYEKL. The V end was cut by 1 base, the J end by 4 bases, with 9 bases between. There are 14 residues in the CDR3. CDR3 sequence (DNA): TGCGCCAGCAGCCAAGGGGCCGTGCCAGATACGCAGTATTTT. Its protein product is CASSQGAVPDTQYF.

Only one count was recorded for this clone. The chain recombines TRBV19 with TRBJ1-1; the D gene is possibly TRBD1 (5 bases). The CDR3 is made up of 14 amino acids. Germline CDR1 reads LNHDA; CDR2 reads SQIVND (reference sequence). V lost 7 bases and J 1 base, leaving 13 bases between the germline ends. The CDR3 is CASNPGGGNTEAFF. In DNA form, the CDR3 reads TGTGCCAGTAACCCTGGGGGTGGGAACACTGAAGCTTTCTTT. The full variable domain, completed using reference TRBV19 and TRBJ1-1, is DGGITQSPKYLFRKEGQNVTLSCEQNLNHDAMYWYRQDPGQGLRLIYYSQIVNDFQKGDIAEGYSVSREKKESFPLTVTSAQKNPTAFYLCASNPGGGNTEAFFGQGTRLTVV.

This clone was seen once. The chain couples TRBV11-3 to TRBJ2-3; no clear D gene. Germline V CDR1 and CDR2: SGHNT, YENEEA. With 2 bases removed from V and 0 bases from J, the gap between germline ends came to 3 bases. The CDR3 spans 13 residues. CDR3 nucleotides: TGTGCCAGCAGCTTAAGCAGCACAGATACGCAGTATTTT. It encodes CASSLSSTDTQYF.

The chain links TRBV5-8 to TRBJ2-1, with 7 bases that match TRBD1. V trimming: 4 bases; J trimming: 0 bases; junction bases outside the gene matches: 13. Germline V gives CDR1 SGHTS, CDR2 YDEGEE. The length of the CDR3 is 18 residues. The CDR3 DNA follows: TGTGCCAGCAGCCCAGAGGCCCACAGGGACAGCTCCTACAATGAGCAGTTCTTC. It yields the protein CASSPEAHRDSSYNEQFF.

V is TRBV5-8 and J is TRBJ1-1, with a possible D match to TRBD1 (5 bases). Trimming took 4 bases from V and 0 from J, leaving 13 bases between them. The length of the CDR3 is 15 residues. Germline CDR1 reads SGHTS; CDR2 reads YDEGEE. The chain's CDR3 is CASSRTQLMNTEAFF. DNA of the CDR3: TGTGCCAGCAGCCGGACACAACTCATGAACACTGAAGCTTTCTTT.

The J gene is TRBJ2-2, the V gene TRBV18, with D tentatively TRBD2 (5 bases). Germline-derived CDR1 and CDR2 are KGHSH and LQKENI. The germline V and J ends were trimmed by 2 bases and 2 bases, with 15 bases remaining between them. CDR3 length equals 17 residues. The CDR3, as DNA: TGTGCCAGCTCACCAAGAGGGAAGGGAATCAACACCGGGGAGCTGTTTTTT. Its protein product is CASSPRGKGINTGELFF.

This clone has only one observation. The chain has TRBV6-5 and TRBJ2-3; 7 bases fit TRBD2. CDR3 length: 14 residues. Germline lookup yields CDR1 MNHEY and CDR2 SVGAGI. The trim removed 5 bases at V and 4 bases at J, leaving 6 bases unmatched. The CDR3 loop is CASSLGRGADTQYF. DNA of the CDR3: TGTGCCAGCAGTCTCGGCCGGGGGGCAGATACGCAGTATTTT.

The chain joins TRBV2 to TRBJ1-6; TRBD1 might be the D (6 bases). V lost 10 bases and J lost 6, with 13 bases in between. Germline assignment: CDR1 SNHLY and CDR2 FYNNEI. The CDR3 totals 13 residues. CDR3 nucleotides: TGTGCCACCTCGCGGACAGTTAATTCACCCCTCCACTTT. Translating it yields CATSRTVNSPLHF. Drawing the rest from reference TRBV2 and TRBJ1-6, the complete variable domain is EPEVTQTPSHQVTQMGQEVILRCVPISNHLYFYWYRQILGQKVEFLVSFYNNEISEKSEIFDDQFSVERPDGSNFTLKIRSTKLEDSAMYFCATSRTVNSPLHFGNGTRLTVT.

This clone was seen more than once but under ten times. The chain employs TRBV6-1 and TRBJ2-1, with 7 bases aligning to TRBD2. The CDR3 is made up of 14 amino acids. The J segment lost 4 bases and the V segment lost 5 bases, leaving 5 bases of the junction unmatched. The V gene's germline CDR1 is MNHNS and CDR2 SASEGT. CDR3 region: CASSPGLSYNEQFF. CDR3 bases: TGTGCCAGCAGTCCGGGACTATCTTACAATGAGCAGTTCTTC.

The chain combines TRBV29-1 with TRBJ2-7; D is unclear. The V and J ends lost 4 bases and 6 bases respectively, with 16 bases between them. Looked up from germline, CDR1 is SQVTM and CDR2 is ANQGSEA. The CDR3 contains 13 residues. The DNA for the CDR3 is TGCAGCGTTGTAGGCCAGACCCTCGGCGAGCAGTACTTC. It yields the protein CSVVGQTLGEQYF.

The V call is TRBV7-3, the J call TRBJ2-2; D ambiguous. Trimming removed 4 bases at V and 6 bases at J, with 9 bases between. The CDR3 is 13 amino acids. Germline V gene lookup returns CDR1 SGHTA and CDR2 FQGTGA. The CDR3 DNA follows: TGTGCCAGCAGCTCGCTCGGGCCCGGGGAGCTGTTTTTT. Protein sequence: CASSSLGPGELFF.

The genes are TRBV6-5 and TRBJ1-5; D is uncertain. Trimming left V 3 bases short and J 0 bases short, with 9 bases between. This CDR3 comprises 15 residues. The germline V gene has CDR1 MNHEY and CDR2 SVGAGI. The CDR3 sequence: CASSYSVNSNQPQHF. CDR3 bases: TGTGCCAGCAGTTATTCAGTAAATAGCAATCAGCCCCAGCATTTT.

The V call is TRBV7-8, the J call TRBJ2-7; 8 bases are a match to TRBD1. The CDR3 loop spans 14 amino acids. The V and J ends lost 5 bases and 3 bases, in that order; junction bases with no gene match: 6. Germline V CDR1 and CDR2: SGHVS, FQNEAQ. The CDR3 spells CASSPPGTGYEQYF. The CDR3 DNA reads TGTGCCAGCAGCCCGCCCGGGACAGGCTACGAGCAGTACTTC.

This chain uses TRBV18 with TRBJ1-1; D remains unclear. The CDR3 loop spans 13 amino acids. V was trimmed by 8 bases and J by 0 bases, leaving 10 bases between them. Germline V gene lookup returns CDR1 KGHSH and CDR2 LQKENI. In nucleotides, the CDR3 is TGTGCCAGCGCTATTACGGTGAACACTGAAGCTTTCTTT. Translating it yields CASAITVNTEAFF.

This clone was detected once. The gene calls are TRBV11-3 and TRBJ1-1, with 10 bases fitting TRBD1. Germline CDR1 and CDR2: SGHNT and YENEEA. This CDR3 contains 14 residues. V was clipped by 3 bases and J by 5 bases; unmatched bases: 3. The CDR3 loop is CASSFRTGGTEAFF. The CDR3 DNA reads as TGTGCCAGCAGCTTTAGGACAGGGGGGACTGAAGCTTTCTTT. Full variable domain (missing parts from reference TRBV11-3 and TRBJ1-1): EAGVVQSPRYKIIEKKQPVAFWCNPISGHNTLYWYLQNLGQGPELLIRYENEEAVDDSQLPKDRFSAERLKGVDSTLKIQPAELGDSAVYLCASSFRTGGTEAFFGQGTRLTVV.

The chain couples TRBV5-4 to TRBJ1-4, with 9 positions matching TRBD1. Trimming removed 4 bases from V and 8 bases from J; junction bases left unmatched: 3. This CDR3 has 13 amino acids. CDR1 SGHNT and CDR2 YYREEE come from the germline V gene (reference sequence). The CDR3: CASSRDRVEKLFF. CDR3 nucleotides: TGTGCCAGCAGCAGGGACAGGGTAGAAAAACTGTTTTTT.

This clone was observed once. The chain links TRBV6-5 to TRBJ2-7; D is ambiguous. Trimming stripped 3 bases from V and 0 bases from J, with 9 bases between. The CDR3 totals 14 residues. In germline, CDR1 is MNHEY, CDR2 SVGAGI. The CDR3 DNA reads as TGTGCCAGCAGTTATAAGCCGAACTCCTACGAGCAGTACTTC. Translating gives CASSYKPNSYEQYF.